What follows are 5 T cell receptor beta chains derived from one specimen sequenced in a study of blood T cell repertoires in COVID-19. Generated by immunoSEQ multiplex PCR, the TCRdb table keeps only in-frame clones and is missing some. Among under 300,000 clones listed, around 80% were seen once. Sample: peripheral blood. The receptors were gathered from a woman between 35 and 50 years old with active or convalescent COVID-19.

The V and J genes are TRBV19 and TRBJ2-1, with 9 nucleotides matching TRBD1. From germline, CDR1 is LNHDA and CDR2 SQIVND (reference sequence). The CDR3 spans 15 residues. V gave up 6 bases and J gave up 1 base; unmatched junction bases: 4. This CDR3 is CASSIGTGSYNEQFF. CDR3 bases: TGTGCCAGTAGCATCGGGACAGGGTCCTACAATGAGCAGTTCTTC.

The chain joins TRBV2 to TRBJ1-1, with a possible D match to TRBD1 (5 bases). In germline, CDR1 is SNHLY, CDR2 FYNNEI. The CDR3 covers 16 residues. Trimming cost V 0 bases and J 1 base, with 12 bases left between them. CDR3 amino acids: CASSEAKQERNTEAFF. As DNA, the CDR3 is TGTGCCAGCAGTGAAGCCAAACAGGAGAGGAACACTGAAGCTTTCTTT.

This chain uses TRBV11-2 with TRBJ1-3; D remains unclear. Trimming cost V 4 bases and J 2 bases, with 18 bases left between them. From germline, CDR1 is SGHAT and CDR2 FQNNGV. The CDR3 contains 17 residues. Here the CDR3 reads CASSSRWVGLTGNTIYF. As DNA, the CDR3 is TGTGCCAGCAGCTCGCGGTGGGTCGGGTTAACTGGAAACACCATATATTTT.

This clone was seen many times. The V gene is TRBV6-5, the J gene TRBJ2-1, with 7 positions matching TRBD2. The J segment lost 7 bases and the V segment lost 0 bases, leaving 6 bases of the junction unmatched. CDR3 length: 15 residues. Germline V CDR1 and CDR2: MNHEY, SVGAGI. The CDR3 DNA is TGTGCCAGCAGTTACTCGGGAGGAGCGGGGAATGAGCAGTTCTTC. This sequence encodes CASSYSGGAGNEQFF.

The J gene is TRBJ2-1, the V gene TRBV28; a weak D match, TRBD2 (6 bases). This CDR3 region has 12 residues. V lost 5 bases, J lost 12 bases, and 14 bases lay in between. CDR1 and CDR2 (germline): MDHEN, SYDVKM. CDR3 sequence reads: CASSPVIGGQFF. Here the CDR3 DNA reads TGTGCCAGCAGTCCGGTTATCGGGGGGCAGTTCTTC.